Given below is one T cell receptor beta chain in context. The record originates from a study of blood T cell repertoires in COVID-19. In the study overall: From T cells, B-cell-depleted T cells, or PBMCs came the material, which was cDNA or gDNA.

TCRdb's table, derived via immunoSEQ multiplex PCR, lists solely in-frame clones and lacks some. This table holds over 200,000 clones, approximately 91% found once. Trimming left V 6 bases short and J 3 bases short, with 15 bases between. Germline assignment: CDR1 LNHDA and CDR2 SQIVND (reference sequence). CDR3 length: 14 residues. This TCR derives from a woman in her twenties or thirties with acute or convalescent COVID-19. The sequenced sample was peripheral blood. This rearrangement joins TRBV19 to TRBJ2-7; D may be TRBD2 (6 bases). The chain's CDR3 is CASSFGGGSYEQYF. The CDR3 DNA reads TGTGCCAGTAGCTTCGGGGGAGGCAGCTACGAGCAGTACTTC. The whole variable domain, filled in from reference TRBV19 and TRBJ2-7, reads DGGITQSPKYLFRKEGQNVTLSCEQNLNHDAMYWYRQDPGQGLRLIYYSQIVNDFQKGDIAEGYSVSREKKESFPLTVTSAQKNPTAFYLCASSFGGGSYEQYFGPGTRLTVT.